The source of this T cell receptor beta chain is a study of shared clonotypes between healthy human individuals. Those who donated, Caucasian adults without exception, all lived in Nashville, Tennessee. Comments on this clone: Its target is unknown.

Study findings and constraints: Sharing across four donors was highest in naive CD4 (around 5%) and lowest in memory CD8 (about 0.4%). Non-shared clonotypes were found to have lower generation probabilities than the clonotypes that were shared by all four of the sorted-subset donors.

V lost 2 bases and J 0 bases, leaving 5 bases between the germline ends. The CDR3 has 15 amino acids. CDR1 and CDR2 (germline): KGHSH, LQKENI. Using about 190 ng DNA, around 30,000 T cell genomes, the sorted-subset replicate PCRs were run. Profiled with immunoSEQ multiplex PCR; TCRdb holds only in-frame clones, not every one. In the table there are roughly 1,600,000 clones, about 98.5% of which are singletons. The chain has TRBV18 and TRBJ2-6; D unclear. The sequencing input was naive CD4+ T cells sorted from blood. Specified subset: CD45RA+ positively selected. The origin of this receptor is a man aged 30 to 45 in good health. DNA for the CDR3: TGTGCCAGCTCACCAGTGGACTCTGGGGCCAACGTCCTGACTTTC. Translation gives CASSPVDSGANVLTF.